A selection of T cell receptor beta chains follows, all from one sample in a study of blood T cell repertoires in COVID-19. Clones were sequenced by immunoSEQ multiplex PCR, and TCRdb holds only the in-frame ones, with some missing. The sample lists around 180,000 clones; over 65% were seen once. Sequencing was performed on peripheral blood. The receptors originated from a person between 65 and 79 years old with COVID-19, enrolled during active disease. CDR3s include the opening cysteine and the closing phenylalanine or tryptophan. Fields, in order: clone size, V gene, D gene, J gene, CDR3 protein, CDR3 DNA. A D gene is named only where the DNA matches it firmly. Some rows mark clone size as missing; the rest say once, few, many or name a class of expanded clone.

clone_size: .; v_call: TRBV19; d_call: .; j_call: TRBJ1-1; cdr3_aa: CASSQPGQSGFF; cdr3_nt: TGTGCCAGTAGTCAACCAGGACAGTCTGGCTTCTTT
clone_size: .; v_call: TRBV5-5; d_call: TRBD2; j_call: TRBJ2-2; cdr3_aa: CASSTGTSGRRTGELFF; cdr3_nt: TGTGCCAGCAGCACCGGGACTAGCGGGAGACGGACCGGGGAGCTGTTTTTT
clone_size: .; v_call: TRBV6-5; d_call: TRBD1; j_call: TRBJ1-1; cdr3_aa: CASTPDRGLGAFF; cdr3_nt: TGTGCCAGCACCCCCGACAGGGGGCTTGGAGCTTTCTTT
clone_size: few; v_call: TRBV11-2; d_call: .; j_call: TRBJ2-5; cdr3_aa: CASSLDSYKETQYF; cdr3_nt: TGTGCCAGCAGCTTAGACAGTTACAAAGAGACCCAGTACTTC
clone_size: .; v_call: TRBV14; d_call: TRBD1; j_call: TRBJ1-1; cdr3_aa: CASSQRTGLRDTEAFF; cdr3_nt: TGTGCCAGCAGCCAGAGGACAGGGTTGAGAGACACTGAAGCTTTCTTT
clone_size: .; v_call: TRBV7-7; d_call: TRBD1; j_call: TRBJ2-3; cdr3_aa: CASKRQGLGTDTQYF; cdr3_nt: TGTGCCAGCAAAAGACAGGGTTTAGGCACAGATACGCAGTATTTT
clone_size: .; v_call: TRBV2; d_call: TRBD1; j_call: TRBJ2-6; cdr3_aa: CASRQQGAWGANVLTF; cdr3_nt: TGTGCCAGCAGACAACAGGGGGCATGGGGGGCCAACGTCCTGACTTTC
clone_size: once; v_call: TRBV28; d_call: .; j_call: TRBJ2-1; cdr3_aa: CASSFTLRPGWQFF; cdr3_nt: TGTGCCAGCAGTTTTACCCTTAGACCAGGTTGGCAGTTCTTC
clone_size: .; v_call: TRBV7-6; d_call: TRBD1; j_call: TRBJ2-3; cdr3_aa: CASSPPGQGTQYF; cdr3_nt: TGTGCCAGCAGCCCCCCTGGACAGGGTACGCAGTATTTT
clone_size: .; v_call: TRBV3-1/TRBV3-2; d_call: .; j_call: TRBJ1-5; cdr3_aa: CASSQSAEGPQHF; cdr3_nt: TGTGCCAGCAGCCAAAGTGCGGAGGGGCCCCAGCATTTT
clone_size: .; v_call: TRBV29-1; d_call: .; j_call: TRBJ1-1; cdr3_aa: CSAASTWGAEAFF; cdr3_nt: TGCAGCGCCGCCAGTACCTGGGGGGCTGAAGCTTTCTTT
clone_size: .; v_call: TRBV4-3; d_call: TRBD1; j_call: TRBJ2-3; cdr3_aa: CASSHVGQGGTQYF; cdr3_nt: TGCGCCAGCAGCCATGTCGGACAGGGAGGTACGCAGTATTTT
clone_size: .; v_call: TRBV3-1/TRBV3-2; d_call: .; j_call: TRBJ2-1; cdr3_aa: CASSQEIAHYNEQFF; cdr3_nt: TGTGCCAGCAGCCAAGAAATAGCGCATTACAATGAGCAGTTCTTC
clone_size: .; v_call: TRBV5-8; d_call: .; j_call: TRBJ2-2; cdr3_aa: CASSLVLSTGELFF; cdr3_nt: TGTGCCAGCAGCTTGGTCTTGTCGACCGGGGAGCTGTTTTTT
clone_size: .; v_call: TRBV12-5; d_call: .; j_call: TRBJ2-1; cdr3_aa: CASGDDRRNNEQFF; cdr3_nt: TGTGCTAGTGGGGATGACAGGAGGAACAATGAGCAGTTCTTC
clone_size: .; v_call: TRBV11-3; d_call: .; j_call: TRBJ1-4; cdr3_aa: CASSLNHYPPSNEKLFF; cdr3_nt: TGTGCCAGCAGCTTAAATCACTACCCGCCGTCTAATGAAAAACTGTTTTTT
clone_size: few; v_call: TRBV29-1; d_call: .; j_call: TRBJ1-1; cdr3_aa: CSVEGQNTEAFF; cdr3_nt: TGCAGCGTTGAAGGACAGAACACTGAAGCTTTCTTT
clone_size: .; v_call: TRBV7-6; d_call: TRBD1; j_call: TRBJ1-6; cdr3_aa: CASRLTGAADSPLHF; cdr3_nt: TGTGCCAGCAGACTAACAGGGGCTGCGGACTCACCCCTCCACTTT